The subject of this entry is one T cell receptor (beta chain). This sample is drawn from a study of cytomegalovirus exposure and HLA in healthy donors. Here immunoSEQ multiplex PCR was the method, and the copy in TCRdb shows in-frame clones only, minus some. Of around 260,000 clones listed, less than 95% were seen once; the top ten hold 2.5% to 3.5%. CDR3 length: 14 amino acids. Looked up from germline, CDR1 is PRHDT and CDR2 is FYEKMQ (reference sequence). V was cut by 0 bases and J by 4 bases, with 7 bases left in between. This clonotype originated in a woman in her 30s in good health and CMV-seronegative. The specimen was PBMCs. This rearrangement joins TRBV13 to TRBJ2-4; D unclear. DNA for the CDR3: TGTGCCAGCAGCTTAGGGGCCGAAAAAAACATTCAGTACTTC. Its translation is CASSLGAEKNIQYF. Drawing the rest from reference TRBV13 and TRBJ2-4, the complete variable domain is AAGVIQSPRHLIKEKRETATLKCYPIPRHDTVYWYQQGPGQDPQFLISFYEKMQSDKGSIPDRFSAQQFSDYHSELNMSSLELGDSALYFCASSLGAEKNIQYFGAGTRLSVL.